The rows below give T cell receptor beta chains drawn from one sample of a study of OX40 agonist ivuxolimab in advanced cancers. Assay: immunoSEQ multiplex PCR; the TCRdb copy retains only in-frame clones and omits some. Seen here are nearly 60,000 clones, roughly four fifths observed once, and the top ten hold about 0.8%. Sample: CD4+ or CD8+ T cells sorted from blood, taken in a trial of the OX40 agonist ivuxolimab. The receptors derive from an adult with an advanced solid tumor such as melanoma, head and neck, liver or kidney cancer. The CDR3 runs from the conserved cysteine through the conserved F or W. The order of the fields is CDR3 DNA, CDR3 protein, D gene, J gene, clone size, V gene. A D gene is named only where the DNA matches it firmly. Size values are once, few and many counts, or a class for expanded clones, and some rows have none.

TGTGCCAGCAGCTTCGATCAGGGGGCGAACACTGAAGCTTTCTTT,CASSFDQGANTEAFF,TRBD1,TRBJ1-1,once,TRBV11-3
TGTGCCAGCAGCTCGACAGGGCGAGTAAGAACTGAAGCTTTCTTT,CASSSTGRVRTEAFF,TRBD1,TRBJ1-1,NA,TRBV11-2
TGTGCCAGCAGAGCCTTAGGAGCGGGGGCGGGCGAGCAGTACTTC,CASRALGAGAGEQYF,TRBD2,TRBJ2-7,NA,TRBV6-6
TGTGCCAGCAGCTCCCCCGGGACTGCCCTCTACGAGCAGTACTTC,CASSSPGTALYEQYF,NA,TRBJ2-7,NA,TRBV5-4
TGTGCCACCCAGAGAGCATCCAGTAACACCGGGGAGCTGTTTTTT,CATQRASSNTGELFF,NA,TRBJ2-2,NA,TRBV19
TGCGCCAGCAGCATAGTCGGGGGAGGCACTGAAGCTTTCTTT,CASSIVGGGTEAFF,NA,TRBJ1-1,NA,TRBV5-1
TGCGCCAGCAGACCGGACAGCGGGGAGCTGTTTTTT,CASRPDSGELFF,NA,TRBJ2-2,NA,TRBV2
TGTGCCAGCAGCTTAGGGGGCAGGGTATCCTACGAGCAGTACTTC,CASSLGGRVSYEQYF,NA,TRBJ2-7,few,TRBV7-8
TGCGCCAGCAGCTTGAGTTCCAGCAGGGCCTACGAGCAGTACTTC,CASSLSSSRAYEQYF,NA,TRBJ2-7,NA,TRBV5-1
TGCACCAGCAGCCAAGGGGGAGGGATCTCTGGGGCCAACGTCCTGACTTTC,CTSSQGGGISGANVLTF,NA,TRBJ2-6,NA,TRBV1
TGTGCCAGCAGCGAAGGGGGTCCCCTTCGAGGGGCCAACGTCCTGACTTTC,CASSEGGPLRGANVLTF,NA,TRBJ2-6,NA,TRBV5-4
TGTGCTAGTGGCCGGGGACAGGGACGCAATGAAGCTTTCTTT,CASGRGQGRNEAFF,TRBD1,TRBJ1-1,few,TRBV12-5
TGTGCCACCAGCCCCGGGGGTACTAGCACAGATACGCAGTATTTT,CATSPGGTSTDTQYF,NA,TRBJ2-3,once,TRBV15
TGTGCCAGCAGAGCCCAACTGGACAGTAACGAGCAGTACTTC,CASRAQLDSNEQYF,NA,TRBJ2-7,NA,TRBV2
TGTGCCAGCAGTCCCGACACGGGACGGGGAGAGACCCAGTACTTC,CASSPDTGRGETQYF,NA,TRBJ2-5,NA,TRBV6-5
TGCAGTGCTAGGCTGGCCTACGAGCAGTACTTC,CSARLAYEQYF,NA,TRBJ2-7,NA,TRBV20-1
TGTGCCAGCAGCCCCGGGGAGCGGCCCACAGATACGCAGTATTTT,CASSPGERPTDTQYF,NA,TRBJ2-3,NA,TRBV7-7
TGCGCCAGCAGTGGTGGGCCGGGATCATACCTATACGAGCAGTACTTC,CASSGGPGSYLYEQYF,NA,TRBJ2-7,few,TRBV10-1
TGTGCCAGCAGCTTAAACAGGGCCAGCACAGATACGCAGTATTTT,CASSLNRASTDTQYF,NA,TRBJ2-3,NA,TRBV13
TGTGCCAGCCGACCCCTGGGACACATCACCGGGGAGCTGTTTTTT,CASRPLGHITGELFF,NA,TRBJ2-2,NA,TRBV27
TGTGCCATCAGTGGTGGCGGCTACGAGCAGTACTTC,CAISGGGYEQYF,NA,TRBJ2-7,NA,TRBV6-1
TGTGCCAGCAGCCTGGGGGACCCATCGATGGAAAAACTGTTTTTT,CASSLGDPSMEKLFF,NA,TRBJ1-4,NA,TRBV11-2
TGTGCCAGCAGTGACTGGGCTGCCCTCTCCTACGAGCAGTACTTC,CASSDWAALSYEQYF,NA,TRBJ2-7,NA,TRBV6-5
TGTGCCAGCAGCTTGGTAGGGACTTTGACAGGGACCAACTACGAGCAGTACTTC,CASSLVGTLTGTNYEQYF,NA,TRBJ2-7,NA,TRBV7-9
TGCGCCAGCAGCTTGGCCTCAGGGGGATGGACTGAAGCTTTCTTT,CASSLASGGWTEAFF,TRBD1,TRBJ1-1,NA,TRBV5-1
TGTGCCAGCAGCTTAGATTCGGGGGTGAACACCGGGGAGCTGTTTTTT,CASSLDSGVNTGELFF,NA,TRBJ2-2,few,TRBV7-9
TGTGCCAGTAGTATAGAATGGGCACGGTCCTACAATGAGCAGTTCTTC,CASSIEWARSYNEQFF,NA,TRBJ2-1,NA,TRBV19
TGCGCCAGCAGCTTAGGACTAGCGGGGCGTAGGGATACGCAGTATTTT,CASSLGLAGRRDTQYF,TRBD2,TRBJ2-3,few,TRBV5-1
TGTGCCAGCAGGGCAGGCTCTTATGGCTACACCTTC,CASRAGSYGYTF,NA,TRBJ1-2,NA,TRBV28
TGTGCCAGCAGTGAACAATACGCGCCCGGATGGGAGCAGTACTTC,CASSEQYAPGWEQYF,NA,TRBJ2-7,NA,TRBV6-1
TGTGCCAGTAGTCCCGGGCGGGACACTGAAGCTTTCTTT,CASSPGRDTEAFF,NA,TRBJ1-1,NA,TRBV19
TGTGCCAGCAGCTCGACTAGCGGGGGGGCAACGGATACGCAGTATTTT,CASSSTSGGATDTQYF,TRBD2,TRBJ2-3,NA,TRBV7-9
TGCGCCAGCAGCCAAGGGGACAGGGAATGGGGTGAAGCTTTCTTT,CASSQGDREWGEAFF,TRBD1,TRBJ1-1,NA,TRBV4-1
TGTGCCAGCAGTGACCCAGGCCTCGACTACGAGCAGTACTTC,CASSDPGLDYEQYF,NA,TRBJ2-7,once,TRBV6-4
TGCAGCGCCAAAACGCCTACGAGGGGGAGGGCTAACTATGGCTACACCTTC,CSAKTPTRGRANYGYTF,NA,TRBJ1-2,NA,TRBV29-1
TGCGCCAGCAGCTTGGGATTAGGCGGGCAGCTGGCCAGGTACAATGAGCAGTTCTTC,CASSLGLGGQLARYNEQFF,NA,TRBJ2-1,once,TRBV5-1
TGTGCCAGCCAGAGTCTCGCGGGGGCTCAAGAGACCCAGTACTTC,CASQSLAGAQETQYF,NA,TRBJ2-5,NA,TRBV6-1
TGTGCCAGCAGCGGAGGGTTAGGCAGGGAGTCTGGAAACACCATATATTTT,CASSGGLGRESGNTIYF,NA,TRBJ1-3,NA,TRBV9
TGTGCCAGCAGCGCTGGACTAGCGACAGATACGCAGTATTTT,CASSAGLATDTQYF,TRBD2,TRBJ2-3,NA,TRBV7-2
TGTGCCAGTAGTATTCGGGGGCCCCTCTATGGCTACACCTTC,CASSIRGPLYGYTF,NA,TRBJ1-2,NA,TRBV19
TGTGCCAGCAGTGAGGCGGGGCGGTCAGGCAATCAGCCCCAGCATTTT,CASSEAGRSGNQPQHF,NA,TRBJ1-5,few,TRBV6-1
TGTGCCAGCAGCCCCCAACAGGGGGCTAGGACTGAAGCTTTCTTT,CASSPQQGARTEAFF,TRBD1,TRBJ1-1,NA,TRBV7-3
TGTGCCAGCAGTTTTGGACAGCTACTGAGGACCCTCCACTTT,CASSFGQLLRTLHF,NA,TRBJ1-6,few,TRBV28
TGCGCCAGCAGTGAGTCGCGGCGGGGGGGGAACACCGGGGAGCTGTTTTTT,CASSESRRGGNTGELFF,TRBD2,TRBJ2-2,NA,TRBV10-2
TGTGCCAGCAACGACGTAGGGGGCCGGGGTGAGCAGTACTTC,CASNDVGGRGEQYF,TRBD1,TRBJ2-7,few,TRBV6-5
TGTGCCAGCAGCCGAGTGACAGGGGACGGTCTCAATTCACCCCTCCACTTT,CASSRVTGDGLNSPLHF,TRBD1,TRBJ1-6,NA,TRBV4-2
TGCGCCAGCAGCCTTGGGACGTTTGCAACTAATGAAAAACTGTTTTTT,CASSLGTFATNEKLFF,NA,TRBJ1-4,NA,TRBV4-1
TGTGCCAGCAGCTCCAATCAGGGGACTGAAGCTTTCTTT,CASSSNQGTEAFF,NA,TRBJ1-1,NA,TRBV7-2
TGTGCCATCAGTGAGGTTCTGGGGCGGACTGAAGCTTTCTTT,CAISEVLGRTEAFF,NA,TRBJ1-1,few,TRBV10-3
TGTGCCAGTCGATCGACGGCCAGCACAGATACGCAGTATTTT,CASRSTASTDTQYF,NA,TRBJ2-3,NA,TRBV19
TGTGCCAGCAGACAAGTGGGTATGGCCGGGGAGCTGTTTTTT,CASRQVGMAGELFF,NA,TRBJ2-2,few,TRBV6-1
TGTGCCAGCAGGACACAGCTCTCTGGAAACACCATATATTTT,CASRTQLSGNTIYF,NA,TRBJ1-3,NA,TRBV6-1
TGTGCCAGCAATGGACAGGGGGTTATTCAGCCCCAGCATTTT,CASNGQGVIQPQHF,TRBD1,TRBJ1-5,few,TRBV2
TGCGCCAGCAGTGTGGCGAGGGTAGGCACCGGGGAGCTGTTTTTT,CASSVARVGTGELFF,NA,TRBJ2-2,NA,TRBV10-1